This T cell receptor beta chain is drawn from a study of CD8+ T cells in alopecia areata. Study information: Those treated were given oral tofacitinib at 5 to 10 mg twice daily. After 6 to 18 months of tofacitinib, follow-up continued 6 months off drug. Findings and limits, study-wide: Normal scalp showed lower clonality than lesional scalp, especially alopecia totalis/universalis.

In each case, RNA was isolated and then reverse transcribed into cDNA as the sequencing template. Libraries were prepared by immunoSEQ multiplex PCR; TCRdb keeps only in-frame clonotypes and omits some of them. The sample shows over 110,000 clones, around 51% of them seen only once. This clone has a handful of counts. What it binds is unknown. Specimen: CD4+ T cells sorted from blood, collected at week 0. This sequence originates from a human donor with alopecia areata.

In DNA, the CDR3 is TGTGCCAGCCGTCTCGGTACGAGCTCCTACAATGAGCAGTTCTTC. The encoded protein is CASRLGTSSYNEQFF. The chain employs TRBV7-2 and TRBJ2-1; D not certain. The CDR3 covers 15 residues. V was clipped by 8 bases and J by 0 bases, with 14 bases between them. Germline V gene lookup returns CDR1 SGHTA and CDR2 FQGNSA.